This paragraph covers one T cell receptor (beta chain) sequence. The antigen is not known. This entry comes from a study of T cell responses to AZD1222 COVID-19 vaccine. Points from the study as a whole: Only a handful of AZD1222 recipients tested seropositive at baseline. Regions left unmutated in variants are reportedly the target of nearly half of spike-specific TCRs. CD4 TCRs covered the whole spike, strongest at regions 160-218 and 743-854.

Germline V gene data show CDR1 as KGHSH and CDR2 as LQKENI. The CDR3 is made up of 16 amino acids. J was trimmed by 2 bases and V by 6 bases; bases with no gene match: 11. Sequenced by immunoSEQ multiplex PCR; TCRdb stores in-frame clones only, minus some. The data hold about 120,000 clones, with about 90% observed a single time. This clonotype was sampled from an adult in good health. The gene calls are TRBV18 and TRBJ1-1, with 8 bases that match TRBD1. This specimen was peripheral blood, taken on day 0 of AZD1222 vaccination. The DNA of the CDR3 is TGTGCCAGCTCGCCGTATGACAGGGGCGGTAACACTGAAGCTTTCTTT. Translated: CASSPYDRGGNTEAFF.